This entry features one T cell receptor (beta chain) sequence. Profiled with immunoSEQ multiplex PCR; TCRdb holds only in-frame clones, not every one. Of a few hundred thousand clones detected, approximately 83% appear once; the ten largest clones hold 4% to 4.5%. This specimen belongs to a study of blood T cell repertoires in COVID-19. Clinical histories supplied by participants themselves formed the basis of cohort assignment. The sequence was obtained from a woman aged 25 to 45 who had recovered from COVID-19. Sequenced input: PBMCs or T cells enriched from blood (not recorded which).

The CDR3 sequence: CASEGQGPEAFF. The CDR3 DNA reads TGTGCCAGCGAAGGACAGGGCCCTGAAGCTTTCTTT. The chain has TRBV5-8 and TRBJ1-1, with 8 bases matching TRBD1. The junction had 5 bases not matched to a gene; V was cut back by 7 bases and J by 6 bases. The CDR3 length is 12 residues. Germline loops: CDR1 SGHTS, CDR2 YDEGEE.